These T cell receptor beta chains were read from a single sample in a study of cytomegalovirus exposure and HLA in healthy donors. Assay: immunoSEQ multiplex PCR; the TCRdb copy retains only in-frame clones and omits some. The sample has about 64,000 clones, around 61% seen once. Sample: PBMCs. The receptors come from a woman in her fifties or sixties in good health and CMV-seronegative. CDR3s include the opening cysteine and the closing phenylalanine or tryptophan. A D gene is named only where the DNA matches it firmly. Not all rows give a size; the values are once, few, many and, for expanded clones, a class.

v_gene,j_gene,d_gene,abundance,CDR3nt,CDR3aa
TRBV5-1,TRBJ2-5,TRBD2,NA,TGCGCCAGCAGAGCGGGAGTTGTAGGAGAGACCCAGTACTTC,CASRAGVVGETQYF
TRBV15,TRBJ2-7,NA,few,TGTGCCACCAGCAGAGGGGGGGATTTGTACGAGCAGTACTTC,CATSRGGDLYEQYF
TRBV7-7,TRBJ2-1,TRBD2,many,TGTGCTAGCAGCTTAGAAGGAGCGGGCGGGGGAGAGCAGTTCTTC,CASSLEGAGGGEQFF
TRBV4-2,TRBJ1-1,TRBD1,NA,TGTGCCAGCAGCCAAGATGCGGCAGGGGGAATGAACACTGAAGCTTTCTTT,CASSQDAAGGMNTEAFF
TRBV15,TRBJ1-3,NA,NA,TGTGCCACCAGCGGATGGGAGGGAAGGTCTGGAAACACCATATATTTT,CATSGWEGRSGNTIYF
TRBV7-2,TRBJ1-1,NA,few,TGTGCCAGCAGCTCTCAGGGGAGGGACACTGAAGCTTTCTTT,CASSSQGRDTEAFF
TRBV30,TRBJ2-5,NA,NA,TGTGCCTGGAGTGTACATACCCGGAGAGAGACCCAGTACTTC,CAWSVHTRRETQYF
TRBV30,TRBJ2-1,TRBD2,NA,TGTGCCTGCAGTGGCGGGAGCTCCTACAATGAGCAGTTCTTC,CACSGGSSYNEQFF
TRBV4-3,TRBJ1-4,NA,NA,TGCGCCAGCAGCCAAGTACGGGGGGCGAGTTATGAAAAACTGTTTTTT,CASSQVRGASYEKLFF
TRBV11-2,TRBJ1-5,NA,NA,TGTGCCAGCAGCTTAGGGGGGGGTTCCAATCAGCCCCAGCATTTT,CASSLGGGSNQPQHF
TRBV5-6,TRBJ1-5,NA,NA,TGTGCCAGCAGCTTGGCCGACAGACCCAATCAGCCCCAGCATTTT,CASSLADRPNQPQHF
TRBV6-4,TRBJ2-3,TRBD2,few,TGTGCCAGCAGTGAGATAGCGGGAGCAGATACGCAGTATTTT,CASSEIAGADTQYF
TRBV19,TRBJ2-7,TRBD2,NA,TGTGCCAGTAGTCGAAGGGGGACTAGCGGGAGTCGGTCGTCCGAGCAGTACTTC,CASSRRGTSGSRSSEQYF
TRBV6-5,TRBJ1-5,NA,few,TGTGCCAGCAGTTACTCTTTCCTCGGTAATCAGCCCCAGCATTTT,CASSYSFLGNQPQHF
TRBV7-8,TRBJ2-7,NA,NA,TGTGCCAGCAGCTTTCTTAGGGAGGGGGGTTACGAGCAGTACTTC,CASSFLREGGYEQYF
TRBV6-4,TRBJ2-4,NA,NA,TGTGCCAGCAGCGAAGGGGTAATGACGGACATTCAGTACTTC,CASSEGVMTDIQYF
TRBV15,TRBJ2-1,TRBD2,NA,TGTGCCAGTACTAGCGGATCCTACAATGAGCAGTTCTTC,CASTSGSYNEQFF
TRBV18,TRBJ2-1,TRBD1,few,TGTGGGACTTGGGACAGCTCCTACAATGAGCAGTTCTTC,CGTWDSSYNEQFF
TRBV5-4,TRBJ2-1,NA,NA,TGTGCCAGCAGCTTGGACTCCTTCAATGAGCAGTTCTTC,CASSLDSFNEQFF
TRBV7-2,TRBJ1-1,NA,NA,TGTGCCAGCAGCTTAGTTGGGCAGTTGAACACTGAAGCTTTCTTT,CASSLVGQLNTEAFF
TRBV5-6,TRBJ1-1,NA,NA,TGTGCCAGCAGCCGGGGAGCCCGAAACACTGAAGCTTTCTTT,CASSRGARNTEAFF
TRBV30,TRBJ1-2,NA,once,TGTGCCTGGAGTCTTTGGGGGGGGGCGAGCTATGGCTACACCTTC,CAWSLWGGASYGYTF
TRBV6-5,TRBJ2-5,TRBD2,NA,TGTGCCAGCAGTTACGCGGGACTAGCCCAAGAGACCCAGTACTTC,CASSYAGLAQETQYF
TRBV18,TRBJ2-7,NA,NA,TGTGCCAGCTCACCCCAGGCGGGCAGGCAGTACTTC,CASSPQAGRQYF
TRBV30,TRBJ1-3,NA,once,TGTGCCTGGAGTGTAGGGGGTTTTGGAAACACCATATATTTT,CAWSVGGFGNTIYF
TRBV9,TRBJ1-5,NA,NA,TGTGCCAGCAGCGTAGGGGGGGGCAGGATGCCCCAGCATTTT,CASSVGGGRMPQHF
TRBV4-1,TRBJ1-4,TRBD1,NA,TGCGCCAGCAGCCAAGATCGGGGGGACAGGTGGCAGTTTTTT,CASSQDRGDRWQFF
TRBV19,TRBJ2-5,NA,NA,TGTGCCAGTAGTGATCCCCAAGCGTACCAAGAGACCCAGTACTTC,CASSDPQAYQETQYF
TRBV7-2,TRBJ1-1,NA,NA,TGTGCCAGCAGCTCTCTTGTCGGGATGTTTAACACTGAAGCTTTCTTT,CASSSLVGMFNTEAFF
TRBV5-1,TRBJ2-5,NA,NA,TGCGCCAGCAGCTTACAGGGTTCTTGGGAGACCCAGTACTTC,CASSLQGSWETQYF
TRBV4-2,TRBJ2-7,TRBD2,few,TGTGCCAGCAGCCAACTAAAGGGACTAGCGGGAGCCAAGCAGTACTTC,CASSQLKGLAGAKQYF
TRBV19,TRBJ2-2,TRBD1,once,TGTGCCAGTAGGAGCACCCCGGGACAGGGCTACACCGGGGAGCTGTTTTTT,CASRSTPGQGYTGELFF
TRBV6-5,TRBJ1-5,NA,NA,TGTGCCACGGCGGATGTCGCCAATCAGCCCCAGCATTTT,CATADVANQPQHF
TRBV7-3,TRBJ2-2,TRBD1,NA,TGTGCCAGCAGCCCAGCGGGACAGGGGGCTGTCGGGGAGCTGTTTTTT,CASSPAGQGAVGELFF
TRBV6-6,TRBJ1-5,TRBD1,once,TGTGCCAGCTCCGGGGACAGGGGGCTAGGCAATCAGCCCCAGCATTTT,CASSGDRGLGNQPQHF
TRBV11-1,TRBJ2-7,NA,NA,TGTGCCAGCAGCTTAGCGGCCGAGGTCTACGAGCAGTACTTC,CASSLAAEVYEQYF
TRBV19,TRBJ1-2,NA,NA,TGTGCCAGTAGTAAACCAGGGAGGAACTATGGCTACACCTTC,CASSKPGRNYGYTF
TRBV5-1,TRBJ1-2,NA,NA,TGCGCCAGCAGCTTGGCCATCTCAGGGGAATATGGCTACACCTTC,CASSLAISGEYGYTF
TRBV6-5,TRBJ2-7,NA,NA,TGTGCCAGCAACCGAAGACAGGCTACCTACGAGCAGTACTTC,CASNRRQATYEQYF
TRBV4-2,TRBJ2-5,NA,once,TGTGCCAGCAGCCAAGACATAGTTGAAGAGACCCAGTACTTC,CASSQDIVEETQYF
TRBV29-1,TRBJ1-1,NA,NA,TGCAGCGTTGGATTACAGGTGAGGAACACTGAAGCTTTCTTT,CSVGLQVRNTEAFF
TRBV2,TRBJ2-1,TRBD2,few,TGTGCCAGCAGCCCTCGGACTAGCGGAGAATTAAACTCCTACAATGAGCAGTTCTTC,CASSPRTSGELNSYNEQFF
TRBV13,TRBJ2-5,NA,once,TGTGCCAGCGCGTCAGGGGAGGGCCAGTACTTC,CASASGEGQYF
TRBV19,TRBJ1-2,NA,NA,TGTGCCATATCGAGGGCCCAGGGGAGCGGCTACACCTTC,CAISRAQGSGYTF
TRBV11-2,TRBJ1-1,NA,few,TGTGCCAGCAGCCCCCCCTGGCCTGTGAACACTGAAGCTTTCTTT,CASSPPWPVNTEAFF
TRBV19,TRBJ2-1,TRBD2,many,TGTGCCAGTAGTGCGAGACTAGCGGGAGTGGATGAGCAGTTCTTC,CASSARLAGVDEQFF
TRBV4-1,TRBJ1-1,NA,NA,TGCGCCAGCAGCCACCTAGACAGTGAAGCTTTCTTT,CASSHLDSEAFF
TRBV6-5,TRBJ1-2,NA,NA,TGTGCCAGCAGTTACGTTCGGGGATACGGCTACACCTTC,CASSYVRGYGYTF
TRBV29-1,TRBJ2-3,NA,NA,TGCAGCGTTGAAGATCTTGGCGGGAGCACAGATACGCAGTATTTT,CSVEDLGGSTDTQYF
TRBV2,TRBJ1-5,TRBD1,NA,TGTGCCAGCATTCTTGGGACAGTTACAGGACAGCCCCAGCATTTT,CASILGTVTGQPQHF
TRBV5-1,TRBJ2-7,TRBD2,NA,TGCGCCAGCAGCTTGGTGCGGGAGCGGGGCGAGCAGTACTTC,CASSLVRERGEQYF
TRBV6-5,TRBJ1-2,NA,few,TGTGCCAGCAGTTACTCGATTACTTCCGGGAATGGCTACACCTTC,CASSYSITSGNGYTF
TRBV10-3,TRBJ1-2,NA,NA,TGTGCCATCAGTGACTCGGGGGGGACCTTC,CAISDSGGTF
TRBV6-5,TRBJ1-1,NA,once,TGTGCCAGCAGTTACCGCTTAGAGAACACTGAAGCTTTCTTT,CASSYRLENTEAFF
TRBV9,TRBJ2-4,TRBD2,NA,TGTGCCAGCAGTCCTAGCGGGAGAGAGGAAAACATTCAGTACTTC,CASSPSGREENIQYF
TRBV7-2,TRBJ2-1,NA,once,TGTGCCAGCAGCTTAGCCTGGGCCAGCTACAATGAGCAGTTCTTC,CASSLAWASYNEQFF
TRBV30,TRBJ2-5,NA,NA,TGTGCCTGGGAACCCGGGACATCGGGGTGGGAGCAGTACTTC,CAWEPGTSGWEQYF
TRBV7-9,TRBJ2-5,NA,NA,TGTGCCAGCAGCCCACGGGACTTCCAAGAGACCCAGTACTTC,CASSPRDFQETQYF